These 14 T cell receptor beta chains came from one sample sequenced in a study of sequential checkpoint blockade in melanoma (dated by TCRdb to the late 2010s). The treatment or condition label, as the study defines it: randomized to nivolumab then ipilimumab (arm A) or the reverse (arm B). The library was produced with the immunoSEQ multiplex PCR assay. TCRdb holds this immuneACCESS table with in-frame rearrangements only. Some clones are missing; in checked studies, unresolved V genes explain under half, and the rest has no known cause. The sample yields 4,200 or so clones; roughly 25% were counted once. Of the sample, 13% is held by the ten largest clones. The sample here was tumor tissue (inferred from file names), taken from a patient given nivolumab and ipilimumab in sequence. All receptors come from a human donor with melanoma.

The rearrangement uses TRBV9 and TRBJ2-7; possibly TRBD1 for D (6 bases). Per the germline V gene, CDR1 is SGDLS and CDR2 is YYNGEE. V was clipped by 5 bases and J by 12 bases, with 21 bases between them. This CDR3 has 13 residues. The CDR3 coding sequence is TGTGCCAGCAGTTCCAGACAGGCCGCAAAACCGTACTTC. Its translation: CASSSRQAAKPYF.

V usage is TRBV19 and J usage is TRBJ2-2; no definite D call. The CDR3 runs to 13 residues. V was trimmed by 9 bases and J by 4 bases, leaving 12 bases between them. Per germline, CDR1 LNHDA and CDR2 SQIVND (reference sequence). CDR3 in amino acids: CASQARVTGELFF. CDR3 nucleotide sequence: TGTGCCAGCCAGGCCCGGGTCACCGGGGAGCTGTTTTTT.

This clone was observed a few times. This chain uses TRBV6-8 with TRBJ2-1; 13 bases match TRBD2. In germline, CDR1 is MNHGY, CDR2 SAAAGT. V lost 10 bases and J lost 10; bases outside the gene matches: 10. This CDR3 comprises 14 residues. CDR3 sequence reads: CAIRGTSGALEQFF. CDR3 DNA: TGTGCCATCAGAGGGACTAGCGGGGCCCTAGAGCAGTTCTTC.

The chain employs TRBV11-3 and TRBJ2-3; 14 bases map to TRBD2. The CDR3 contains 16 residues. V was clipped by 5 bases and J by 14 bases; unmatched bases: 15. Germline CDR1 SGHNT, CDR2 YENEEA. CDR3 loop: CASSQATSGGGTTWYF. CDR3 sequence (DNA): TGTGCCAGCAGCCAAGCGACTAGCGGGGGGGGGACAACATGGTATTTT.

This clone was recorded a few times. The CDR3 is CAYSTPRGPGNTIYF. The CDR3 DNA reads TGTGCCTACTCCACCCCCCGGGGGCCTGGAAACACCATATATTTT. The rearrangement uses TRBV6-8 and TRBJ1-3, with D possibly TRBD1 on 6 matching bases. Germline assignment: CDR1 MNHGY and CDR2 SAAAGT. The V and J ends lost 11 bases and 2 bases respectively, with 19 bases between them. This CDR3 is 15 amino acids long.

By sample fraction, this clone is large. The J gene is TRBJ1-2, the V gene TRBV6-8; no firm D call. Germline V gives CDR1 MNHGY, CDR2 SAAAGT. Trimming cost V 5 bases and J 8 bases, with 21 bases left between them. The CDR3 contains 15 residues. This chain's CDR3 is CASSPTRTVHRGYTF. For the CDR3, the DNA is TGTGCCAGCAGTCCTACCCGGACGGTACACAGAGGCTACACCTTC.

This clone is medium-sized (0.01 to 0.1%). The rearrangement links TRBV11-3 to TRBJ1-5; TRBD1 matches 7 bases. The CDR3 length is 14 residues. The V gene end was trimmed by 5 bases and the J gene end by 7 bases; junction bases not matched to a gene: 8. CDR1 and CDR2 (germline): SGHNT, YENEEA. The CDR3 reads CASSTDRDRQPQHF. The CDR3 DNA reads TGTGCCAGCAGCACCGACAGGGATCGGCAGCCCCAGCATTTT.

V usage is TRBV30 and J usage is TRBJ1-5; maybe TRBD1 (5 bases). The V and J ends lost 1 base and 9 bases respectively, with 10 bases between them. This CDR3 contains 12 residues. Looked up from germline, CDR1 is GTSNPN and CDR2 is SVGIG (reference sequence). In DNA, the CDR3 is TGTGCCTGGAGTGGGACTGGGGGGCCCCAGCATTTT. Protein product: CAWSGTGGPQHF.

Only one count was recorded for this clone. This sequence joins TRBV19 and TRBJ2-5; TRBD2 might be the D (7 bases). This CDR3 is 15 amino acids long. CDR1 and CDR2 (germline): LNHDA, SQIVND (reference sequence). With 6 bases removed from V and 1 base from J, the gap between germline ends came to 15 bases. The CDR3 nucleotides read TGTGCCAGTAGGGATGGGGGGGCTGGCCAAGAGACCCAGTACTTC. As protein: CASRDGGAGQETQYF.

The chain has TRBV11-3 and TRBJ2-2; 10 bases match TRBD1. Trimming at V came to 5 bases and at J to 6 bases, leaving 6 bases not matched to a gene. The CDR3 length is 15 residues. CDR1 SGHNT and CDR2 YENEEA come from the germline V gene. The chain's CDR3 is CASSRPGQGSGELFF. The CDR3 DNA reads TGTGCCAGCAGCCGACCGGGACAGGGGTCCGGGGAGCTGTTTTTT.

V usage is TRBV9 and J usage is TRBJ1-2; D is ambiguous. From germline, CDR1 is SGDLS and CDR2 YYNGEE. Trimming removed 3 bases from V and 9 bases from J, with 12 bases in between. The CDR3 is made up of 12 amino acids. The DNA of the CDR3 is TGTGCCAGCAGCGCGGACGGAGGTCGCTACACCTTC. Encoded protein: CASSADGGRYTF.

The chain uses TRBV6-8 and TRBJ2-7, with 8 bases that match TRBD1. The V segment lost 5 bases and the J segment 2 bases; nucleotides outside the gene matches: 8. The germline gives CDR1 MNHGY, CDR2 SAAAGT. This CDR3 is built from 15 residues. The CDR3 reads CASSGDRGYPYEQYF. The CDR3 nucleotides read TGTGCCAGCAGTGGTGACAGGGGCTATCCCTACGAGCAGTACTTC.

The chain combines TRBV18 with TRBJ2-7; weak D call: TRBD1 (5 bases). V lost 2 bases and J lost 2, with 7 bases in between. Germline CDR1 reads KGHSH; CDR2 reads LQKENI. The CDR3 covers 13 residues. The CDR3 sequence is CASSPATAYEQYF. The CDR3 nucleotides read TGTGCCAGCTCACCAGCGACAGCCTACGAGCAGTACTTC.

This clone was seen a few times. The chain links TRBV9 to TRBJ2-7, with D possibly TRBD2 on 5 matching bases. V lost 5 bases, J lost 6 bases, and 18 bases lay in between. The CDR3 runs to 14 residues. Per germline, CDR1 SGDLS and CDR2 YYNGEE. This CDR3 is CASSEGRMFAEQYF. The CDR3 DNA sequence: TGTGCCAGCAGTGAGGGCAGAATGTTCGCCGAGCAGTACTTC. Full variable domain (rest looked up from reference TRBV9 and TRBJ2-7): DSGVTQTPKHLITATGQRVTLRCSPRSGDLSVYWYQQSLDQGLQFLIQYYNGEERAKGNILERFSAQQFPDLHSELNLSSLELGDSALYFCASSEGRMFAEQYFGPGTRLTVT.